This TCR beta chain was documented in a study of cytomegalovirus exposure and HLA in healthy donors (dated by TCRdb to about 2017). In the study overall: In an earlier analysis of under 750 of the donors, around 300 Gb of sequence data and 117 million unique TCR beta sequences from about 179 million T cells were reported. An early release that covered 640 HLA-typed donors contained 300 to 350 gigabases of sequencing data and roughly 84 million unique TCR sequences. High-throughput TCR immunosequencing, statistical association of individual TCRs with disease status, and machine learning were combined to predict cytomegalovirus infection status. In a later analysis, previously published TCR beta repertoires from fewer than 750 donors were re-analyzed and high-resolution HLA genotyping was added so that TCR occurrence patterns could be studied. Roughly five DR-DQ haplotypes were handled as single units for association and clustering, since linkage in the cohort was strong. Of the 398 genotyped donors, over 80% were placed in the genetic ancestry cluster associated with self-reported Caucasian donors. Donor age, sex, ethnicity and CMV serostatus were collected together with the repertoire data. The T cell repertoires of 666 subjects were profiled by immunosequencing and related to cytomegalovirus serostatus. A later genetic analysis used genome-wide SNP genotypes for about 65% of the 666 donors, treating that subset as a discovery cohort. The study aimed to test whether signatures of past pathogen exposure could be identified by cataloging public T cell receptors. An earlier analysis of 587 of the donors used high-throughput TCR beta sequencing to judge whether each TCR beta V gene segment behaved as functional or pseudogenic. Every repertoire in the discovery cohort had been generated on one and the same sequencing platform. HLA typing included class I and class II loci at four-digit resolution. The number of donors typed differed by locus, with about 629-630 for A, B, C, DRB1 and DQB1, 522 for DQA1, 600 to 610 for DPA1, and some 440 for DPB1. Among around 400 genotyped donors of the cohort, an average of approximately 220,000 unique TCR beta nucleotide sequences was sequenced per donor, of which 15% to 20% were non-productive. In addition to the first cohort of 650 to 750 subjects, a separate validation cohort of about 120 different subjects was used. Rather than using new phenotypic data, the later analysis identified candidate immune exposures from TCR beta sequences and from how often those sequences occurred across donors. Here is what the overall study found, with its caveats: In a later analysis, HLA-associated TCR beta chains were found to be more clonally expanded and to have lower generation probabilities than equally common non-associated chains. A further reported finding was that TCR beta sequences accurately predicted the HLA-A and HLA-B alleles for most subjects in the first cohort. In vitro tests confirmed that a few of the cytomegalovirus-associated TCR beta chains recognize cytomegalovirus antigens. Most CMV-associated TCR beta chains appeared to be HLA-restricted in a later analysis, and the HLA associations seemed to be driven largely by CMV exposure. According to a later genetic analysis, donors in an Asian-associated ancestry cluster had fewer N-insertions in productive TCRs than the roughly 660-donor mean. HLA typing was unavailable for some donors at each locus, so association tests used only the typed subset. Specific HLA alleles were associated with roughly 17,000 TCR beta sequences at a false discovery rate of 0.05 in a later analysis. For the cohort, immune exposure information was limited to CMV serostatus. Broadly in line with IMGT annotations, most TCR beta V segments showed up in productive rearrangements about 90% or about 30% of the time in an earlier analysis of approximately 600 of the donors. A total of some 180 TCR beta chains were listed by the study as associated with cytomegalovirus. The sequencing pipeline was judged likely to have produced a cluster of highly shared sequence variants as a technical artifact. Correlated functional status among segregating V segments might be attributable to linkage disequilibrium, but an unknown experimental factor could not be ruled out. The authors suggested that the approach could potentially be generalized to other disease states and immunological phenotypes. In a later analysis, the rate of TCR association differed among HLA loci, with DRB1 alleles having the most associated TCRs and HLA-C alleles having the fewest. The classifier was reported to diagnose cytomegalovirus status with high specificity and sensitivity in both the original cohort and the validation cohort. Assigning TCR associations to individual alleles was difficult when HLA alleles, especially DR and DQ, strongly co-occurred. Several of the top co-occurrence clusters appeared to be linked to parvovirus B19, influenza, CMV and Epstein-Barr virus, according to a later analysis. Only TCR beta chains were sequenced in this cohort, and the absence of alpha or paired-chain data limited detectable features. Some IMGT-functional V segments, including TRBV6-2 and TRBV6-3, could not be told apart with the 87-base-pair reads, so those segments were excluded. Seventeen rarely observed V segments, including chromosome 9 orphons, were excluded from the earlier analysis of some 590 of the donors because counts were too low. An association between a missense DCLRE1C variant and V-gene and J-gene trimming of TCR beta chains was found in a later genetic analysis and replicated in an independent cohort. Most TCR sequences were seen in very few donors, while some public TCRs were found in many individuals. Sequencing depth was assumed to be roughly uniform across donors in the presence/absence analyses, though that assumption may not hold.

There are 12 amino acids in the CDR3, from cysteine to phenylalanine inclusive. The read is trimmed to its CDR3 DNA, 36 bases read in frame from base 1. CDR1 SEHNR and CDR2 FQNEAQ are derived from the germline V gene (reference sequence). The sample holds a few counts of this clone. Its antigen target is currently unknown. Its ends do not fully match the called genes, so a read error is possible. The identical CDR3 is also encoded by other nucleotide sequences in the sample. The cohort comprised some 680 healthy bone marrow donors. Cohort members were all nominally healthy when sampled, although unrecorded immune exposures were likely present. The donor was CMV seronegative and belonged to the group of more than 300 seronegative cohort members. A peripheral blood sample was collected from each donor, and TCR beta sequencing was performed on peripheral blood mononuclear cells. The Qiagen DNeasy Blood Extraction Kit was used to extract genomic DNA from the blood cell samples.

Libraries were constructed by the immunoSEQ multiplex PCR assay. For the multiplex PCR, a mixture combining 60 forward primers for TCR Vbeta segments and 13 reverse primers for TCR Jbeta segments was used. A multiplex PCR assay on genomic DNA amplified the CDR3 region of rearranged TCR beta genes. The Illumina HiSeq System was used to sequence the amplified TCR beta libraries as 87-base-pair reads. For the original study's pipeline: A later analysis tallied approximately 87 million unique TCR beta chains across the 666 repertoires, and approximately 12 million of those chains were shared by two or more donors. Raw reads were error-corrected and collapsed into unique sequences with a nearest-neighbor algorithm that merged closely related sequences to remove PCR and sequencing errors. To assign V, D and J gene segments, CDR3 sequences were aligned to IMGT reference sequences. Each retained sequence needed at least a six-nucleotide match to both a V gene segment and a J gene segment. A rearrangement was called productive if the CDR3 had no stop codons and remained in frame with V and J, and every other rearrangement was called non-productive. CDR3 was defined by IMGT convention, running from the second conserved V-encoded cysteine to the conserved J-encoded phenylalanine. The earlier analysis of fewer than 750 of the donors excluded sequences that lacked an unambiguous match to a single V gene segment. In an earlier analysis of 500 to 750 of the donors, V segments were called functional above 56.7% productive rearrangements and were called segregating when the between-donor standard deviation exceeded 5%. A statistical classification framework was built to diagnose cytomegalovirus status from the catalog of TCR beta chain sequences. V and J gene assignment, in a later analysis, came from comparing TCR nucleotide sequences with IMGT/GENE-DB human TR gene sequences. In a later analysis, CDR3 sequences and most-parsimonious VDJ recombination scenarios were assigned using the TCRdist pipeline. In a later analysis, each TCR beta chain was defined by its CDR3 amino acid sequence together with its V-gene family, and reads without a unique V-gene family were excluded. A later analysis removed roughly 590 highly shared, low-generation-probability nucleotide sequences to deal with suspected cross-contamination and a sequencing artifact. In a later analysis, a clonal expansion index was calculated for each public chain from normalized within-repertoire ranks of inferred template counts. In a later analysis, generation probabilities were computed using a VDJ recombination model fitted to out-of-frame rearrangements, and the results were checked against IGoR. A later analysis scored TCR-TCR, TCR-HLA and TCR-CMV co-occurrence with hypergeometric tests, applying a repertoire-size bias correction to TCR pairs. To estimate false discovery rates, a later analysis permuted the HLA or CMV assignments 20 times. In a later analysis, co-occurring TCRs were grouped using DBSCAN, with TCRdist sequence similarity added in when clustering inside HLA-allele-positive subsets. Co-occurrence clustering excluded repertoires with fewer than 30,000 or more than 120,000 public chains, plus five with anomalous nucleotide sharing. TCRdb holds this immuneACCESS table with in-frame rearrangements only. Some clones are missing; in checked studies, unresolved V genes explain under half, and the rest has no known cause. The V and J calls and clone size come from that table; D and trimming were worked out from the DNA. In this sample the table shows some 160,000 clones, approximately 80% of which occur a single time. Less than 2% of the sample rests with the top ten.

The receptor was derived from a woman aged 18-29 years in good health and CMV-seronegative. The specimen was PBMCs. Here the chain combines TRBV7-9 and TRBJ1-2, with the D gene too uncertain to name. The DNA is TGTGCCAGCAGTTTAGGAGGAGGCGGCTACACCTTC. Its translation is CASSLGGGGYTF.